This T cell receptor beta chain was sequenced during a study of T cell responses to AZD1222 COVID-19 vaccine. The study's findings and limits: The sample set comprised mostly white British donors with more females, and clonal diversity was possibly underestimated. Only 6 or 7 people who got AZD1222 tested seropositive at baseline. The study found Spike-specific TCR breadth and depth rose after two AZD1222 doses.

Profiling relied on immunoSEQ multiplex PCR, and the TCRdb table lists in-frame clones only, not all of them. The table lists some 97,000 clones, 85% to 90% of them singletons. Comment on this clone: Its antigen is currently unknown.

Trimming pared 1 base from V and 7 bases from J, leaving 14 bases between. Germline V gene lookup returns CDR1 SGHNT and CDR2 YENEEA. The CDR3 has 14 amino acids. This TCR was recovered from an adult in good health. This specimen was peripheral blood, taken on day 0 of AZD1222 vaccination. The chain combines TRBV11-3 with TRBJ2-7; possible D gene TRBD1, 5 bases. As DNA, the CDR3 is TGTGCCAGCAGCTTAGTGGGGATTAGGGGTGAGCAGTACTTC. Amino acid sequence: CASSLVGIRGEQYF.